The source of this T cell receptor beta chain is a study of early T cells in non-severe SARS-CoV-2 infection. Study in general: Chains from this unsorted whole-blood bulk RNA could not be paired. Study-wide results and limits: CD4 and private specificities were missed by VDJdb matching, which favored anti-spike CD8 responses.

For this clonotype: Antigen specificity is unknown. An end of the junction does not agree with germline; a read error may underlie this.

cDNA molecules, individually, were tagged with unique molecular identifiers. MiXCR was run by TCRdb on the 5' RACE reads, yielding one entry per CDR3 protein. The sample carries approximately 80,000 distinct CDR3 sequences, approximately 12% recorded once. The CDR3 extends over 14 amino acids. Germline CDR1 and CDR2: MDHEN and SYDVKM. The receptor's source is an adult who was a healthcare worker with PCR-confirmed SARS-CoV-2 infection or an uninfected control (not recorded which). The V gene is TRBV28, the J gene TRBJ1-1; D is possibly TRBD1 (5 bases). Specimen: whole blood. The CDR3 DNA reads as TGTGCCAGCAGTCAAAGACAGAGTGACACTGAAGCCTTCTTT. Translation: CASSQRQSDTEAFF.